This T cell receptor (beta chain) was documented in a study of blood T cells in healthy people across ages. General study findings and limits: The diversity estimates, figures obtained from one million T cells, were considered underestimates. PBMCs went unsorted, and a conclusive naive versus antigen-experienced comparison was therefore prevented.

Details on this clonotype: The antigen is unknown.

The use of a sample-barcoded 5' primer and a J-beta primer mix characterized a second PCR of roughly 6 to 11 cycles. TCRdb passed the 5' RACE reads through MiXCR, listing each CDR3 protein once. The data contain about 1,000,000 distinct CDR3 sequences, 40% to 55% of them seen just once; the ten biggest clones take up around 18%. V lost 7 bases and J lost 0; bases outside the gene matches: 7. Per the germline V gene, CDR1 is MRHNA and CDR2 is SNTAGT. The CDR3 spans 18 residues. The chain recombines TRBV6-4 with TRBJ2-6; 12 positions agree with TRBD2. Input material: blood. This receptor was obtained from an older woman in good health. In nucleotides, the CDR3 is TGTGCCAGCACCCAACTAGCGGGAGGCCCCTCTGGGGCCAACGTCCTGACTTTC. This translates into CASTQLAGGPSGANVLTF.